Each of the 6 T cell receptor beta chains below was sequenced from the same sample in a study of blood T cell repertoires in COVID-19. Data came from immunoSEQ multiplex PCR; TCRdb stores just in-frame clones and leaves some out. The sample includes under 200,000 clones, around 83% of them seen just once. Sequencing was carried out using peripheral blood. Receptor source: a man between 65 and 85 years old who had recovered from COVID-19.

J is TRBJ2-7 and V is TRBV6-6; 9 nucleotides match TRBD1. This CDR3 spans 15 amino acids. V was clipped by 0 bases and J by 6 bases; unmatched bases: 6. CDR1 and CDR2 from the germline V gene are MNHNY and SVGAGI (reference sequence). CDR3: CASSYSGTGSVEQYF. The CDR3 nucleotides are TGTGCCAGCAGTTACTCAGGGACAGGGTCAGTCGAGCAGTACTTC.

This clone occurred once. V is TRBV9 and J is TRBJ2-7; 9 bases are shared with TRBD1. CDR3 size: 15 residues. CDR1 and CDR2 from the germline V gene are SGDLS and YYNGEE. Unmatched junction bases numbered 4, after V lost 0 bases and J lost 3 bases. Here the CDR3 reads CASSVAWDRVYEQYF. The CDR3 DNA follows: TGTGCCAGCAGCGTAGCCTGGGACAGGGTCTACGAGCAGTACTTC. Filled out from reference TRBV9 and TRBJ2-7, the complete variable domain reads DSGVTQTPKHLITATGQRVTLRCSPRSGDLSVYWYQQSLDQGLQFLIQYYNGEERAKGNILERFSAQQFPDLHSELNLSSLELGDSALYFCASSVAWDRVYEQYFGPGTRLTVT.

V and J are TRBV10-3 and TRBJ2-7; possible D gene TRBD1, 6 bases. Germline CDR1 ENHRY, CDR2 SYGVKD. The V and J ends lost 3 bases and 0 bases respectively, with 9 bases between them. The CDR3 is made up of 14 amino acids. CDR3 sequence reads: CAISDLGGSYEQYF. The CDR3 DNA reads TGTGCCATCAGTGATTTAGGGGGCTCCTACGAGCAGTACTTC.

The chain employs TRBV19 and TRBJ2-5, with 7 positions matching TRBD1. The ends lost 6 bases at V and 5 bases at J; junction bases unmatched: 3. This CDR3 region has 12 residues. The V gene's germline CDR1 is LNHDA and CDR2 SQIVND (reference sequence). The CDR3 region is CASSIRGETQYF. CDR3 nucleotides: TGTGCCAGTAGCATCAGGGGGGAGACCCAGTACTTC. The full variable domain, its missing parts supplied by reference TRBV19 and TRBJ2-5, is DGGITQSPKYLFRKEGQNVTLSCEQNLNHDAMYWYRQDPGQGLRLIYYSQIVNDFQKGDIAEGYSVSREKKESFPLTVTSAQKNPTAFYLCASSIRGETQYFGPGTRLLVL.

This rearrangement joins TRBV6-5 to TRBJ1-2, with D tentatively TRBD1 (5 bases). The germline V gene has CDR1 MNHEY and CDR2 SVGAGI. Deletions cut 7 bases from V and 4 bases from J, with 16 bases between. This CDR3 is built from 14 residues. CDR3 sequence (DNA): TGTGCCAGCATCAGGGATGGGCAGAGCTATGGCTACACCTTC. This sequence encodes CASIRDGQSYGYTF.

CDR3 DNA: TGTGCCAGCAGTTGGCAATTTAGCACAGATACGCAGTATTTT. This sequence encodes CASSWQFSTDTQYF. The chain couples TRBV6-6 to TRBJ2-3, with unresolved D. V was clipped by 4 bases and J by 0 bases, with 8 bases between them. Per the germline V gene, CDR1 is MNHNY and CDR2 is SVGAGI (reference sequence). The CDR3 covers 14 residues.